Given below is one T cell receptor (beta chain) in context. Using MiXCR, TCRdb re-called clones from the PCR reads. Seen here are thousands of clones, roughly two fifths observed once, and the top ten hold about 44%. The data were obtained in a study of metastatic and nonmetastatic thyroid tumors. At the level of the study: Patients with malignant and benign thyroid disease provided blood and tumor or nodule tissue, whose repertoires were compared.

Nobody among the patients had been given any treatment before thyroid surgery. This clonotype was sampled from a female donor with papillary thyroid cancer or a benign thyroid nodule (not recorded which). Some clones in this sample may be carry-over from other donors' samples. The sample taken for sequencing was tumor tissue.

The CDR3 loop is CASSLAFGQGDLGFYGYTF. The CDR3 DNA follows: TGTGCCAGCAGCTTAGCTTTCGGACAGGGGGACTTGGGATTTTATGGCTACACCTTC. The V call is TRBV7-2, the J call TRBJ1-2; 10 nucleotides agree with TRBD1. This CDR3 has 19 amino acids. CDR1 SGHTA and CDR2 FQGNSA come from the germline V gene. V shed 0 bases and J 5 bases; nucleotides not matched to a gene: 15.